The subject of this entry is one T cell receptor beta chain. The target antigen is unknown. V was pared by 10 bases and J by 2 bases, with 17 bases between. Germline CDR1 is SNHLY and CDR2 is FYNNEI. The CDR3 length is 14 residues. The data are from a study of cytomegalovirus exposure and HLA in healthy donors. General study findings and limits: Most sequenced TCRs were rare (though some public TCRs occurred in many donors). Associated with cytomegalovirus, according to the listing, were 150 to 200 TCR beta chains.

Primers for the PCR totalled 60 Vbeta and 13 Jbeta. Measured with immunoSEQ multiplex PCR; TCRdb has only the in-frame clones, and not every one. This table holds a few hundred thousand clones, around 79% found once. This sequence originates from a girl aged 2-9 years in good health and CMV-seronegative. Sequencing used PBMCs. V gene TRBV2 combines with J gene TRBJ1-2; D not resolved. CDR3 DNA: TGTGCCATAACCTCTAGAACGGCCAACTATGGCTACACCTTC. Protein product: CAITSRTANYGYTF.